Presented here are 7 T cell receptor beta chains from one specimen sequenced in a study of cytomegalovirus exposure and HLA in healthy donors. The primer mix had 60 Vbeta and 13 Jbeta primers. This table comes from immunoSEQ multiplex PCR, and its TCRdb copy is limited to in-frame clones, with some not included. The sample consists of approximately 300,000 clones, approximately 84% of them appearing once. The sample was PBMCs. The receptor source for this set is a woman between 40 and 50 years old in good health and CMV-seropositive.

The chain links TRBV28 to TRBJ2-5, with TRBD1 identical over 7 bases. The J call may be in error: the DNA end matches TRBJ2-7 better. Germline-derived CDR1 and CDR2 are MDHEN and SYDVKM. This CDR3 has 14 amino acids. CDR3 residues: CASSWTGPSYEQYF. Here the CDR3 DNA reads TGTGCCAGCAGTTGGACAGGACCTAGCTACGAGCAGTACTTC.

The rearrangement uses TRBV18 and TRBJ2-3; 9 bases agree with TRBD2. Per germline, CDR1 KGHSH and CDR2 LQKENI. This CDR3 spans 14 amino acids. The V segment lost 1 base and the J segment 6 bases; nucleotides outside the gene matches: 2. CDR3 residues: CASSPLAGADTQYF. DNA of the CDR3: TGTGCCAGCTCACCACTAGCGGGAGCGGATACGCAGTATTTT.

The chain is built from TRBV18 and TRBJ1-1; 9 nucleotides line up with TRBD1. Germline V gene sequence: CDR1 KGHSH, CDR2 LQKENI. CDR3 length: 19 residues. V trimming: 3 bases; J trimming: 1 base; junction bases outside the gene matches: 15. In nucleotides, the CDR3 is TGTGCCAGCTCACCGGTCCCGGGGACAGGGAGAGGTAGGAACACTGAAGCTTTCTTT. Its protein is CASSPVPGTGRGRNTEAFF. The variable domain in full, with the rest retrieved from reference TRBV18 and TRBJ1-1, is NAGVMQNPRHLVRRRGQEARLRCSPMKGHSHVYWYRQLPEEGLKFMVYLQKENIIDESGMPKERFSAEFPKEGPSILRIQQVVRGDSAAYFCASSPVPGTGRGRNTEAFFGQGTRLTVV.

The CDR3 DNA follows: TGTGCCAGCATTAGGACTAGCGGGAGCAATGAGCAGTTCTTC. It specifies CASIRTSGSNEQFF. The V call is TRBV7-6, the J call TRBJ2-1, with 13 bases aligning to TRBD2. The V gene's germline CDR1 is SGHVS and CDR2 FNYEAQ. This CDR3 is built from 14 residues. The junction had 3 bases not matched to a gene; V was cut back by 7 bases and J by 6 bases.

CDR3 region: CASSEASGGETQYF. CDR3 DNA sequence: TGTGCCAGCAGTGAAGCGTCGGGAGGGGAGACCCAGTACTTC. The rearrangement links TRBV2 to TRBJ2-5; 8 nucleotides agree with TRBD2. CDR3 length: 14 residues. Trimming cost V 0 bases and J 5 bases; bases outside gene matches: 2. Germline V gene lookup returns CDR1 SNHLY and CDR2 FYNNEI. The complete variable domain, with remaining parts taken from reference TRBV2 and TRBJ2-5, reads EPEVTQTPSHQVTQMGQEVILRCVPISNHLYFYWYRQILGQKVEFLVSFYNNEISEKSEIFDDQFSVERPDGSNFTLKIRSTKLEDSAMYFCASSEASGGETQYFGPGTRLLVL.

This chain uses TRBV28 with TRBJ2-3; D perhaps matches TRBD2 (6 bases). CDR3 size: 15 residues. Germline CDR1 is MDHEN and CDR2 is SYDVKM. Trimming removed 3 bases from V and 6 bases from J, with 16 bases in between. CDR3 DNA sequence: TGTGCCAGCAGTTTGCAAGGGGTTGGGAGGGATACGCAGTATTTT. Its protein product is CASSLQGVGRDTQYF.

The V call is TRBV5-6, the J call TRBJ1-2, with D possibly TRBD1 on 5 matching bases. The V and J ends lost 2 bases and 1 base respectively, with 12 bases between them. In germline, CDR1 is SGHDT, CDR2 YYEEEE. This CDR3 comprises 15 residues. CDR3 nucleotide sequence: TGTGCCAGCAGCTTCGCAGGGTTTATTAACTATGGCTACACCTTC. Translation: CASSFAGFINYGYTF.